The rows below give T cell receptor beta chains drawn from one sample of a study of immune cell composition in non-small cell lung cancer. Assay used: immunoSEQ multiplex PCR; TCRdb lists only in-frame clones, some missing. This sample has under 6,000 clones; around nine tenths occur once, and the top ten carry 5.8%. The source material was non-adjacent lung tissue. These receptors came from a human donor with non-small cell lung cancer. Some clones in this sample may be carry-over from other donors' samples. Both conserved end residues are part of each CDR3. The D gene is left open where the match is weak. The size entry is marked missing in some rows and otherwise reads once, few, many or a size class.

>NA|TRBD1|TRBV11-2|TRBJ2-4
CASSLDPTGFQYF
TGTGCCAGCAGCTTAGATCCGACAGGGTTCCAGTACTTC
>NA|NA|TRBV2|TRBJ2-7
CASSETQPGEQYF
TGTGCCAGCAGTGAAACCCAACCGGGCGAGCAGTACTTC
>NA|TRBD2|TRBV30|TRBJ2-2
CARGGLGAGELFF
TGTGCCCGGGGGGGGCTTGGGGCCGGGGAGCTGTTTTTT
>NA|NA|TRBV28|TRBJ1-5
CASSLIQPSGYQPQHF
TGTGCCAGCAGTTTGATACAGCCCTCGGGGTATCAGCCCCAGCATTTT
>NA|NA|TRBV5-8|TRBJ2-7
CASSFGGGSYEQYF
TGTGCCAGCAGCTTTGGTGGAGGGTCCTACGAGCAGTACTTC
>once|TRBD1|TRBV29-1|TRBJ2-7
CSVEDRARQGAYEQYF
TGCAGCGTTGAAGATAGGGCGAGACAGGGGGCGTACGAGCAGTACTTC
>NA|NA|TRBV2|TRBJ1-4
CASSEVQEYEKLFF
TGTGCCAGCAGTGAAGTACAGGAGTATGAAAAACTGTTTTTT
>NA|NA|TRBV11-2|TRBJ1-4
CASSSSDNTHRGNEKLFF
TGTGCCAGCAGCTCGTCGGACAATACCCATAGAGGTAATGAAAAACTGTTTTTT
>NA|NA|TRBV29-1|TRBJ2-7
CSVQPRDTLSPYEQYF
TGCAGCGTCCAACCCAGGGACACTCTTTCACCCTACGAGCAGTACTTC
>NA|TRBD1|TRBV6-6|TRBJ2-1
CASSTRDRNNEQFF
TGTGCCAGCAGTACCCGGGACAGGAACAATGAGCAGTTCTTC
>NA|TRBD2|TRBV11-3|TRBJ2-5
CASSLSGRARETQYF
TGTGCCAGCAGCTTGTCCGGGAGGGCCCGTGAGACCCAGTACTTC
>NA|TRBD2|TRBV7-9|TRBJ2-7
CASSFGLAGGEQYF
TGTGCCAGCAGCTTCGGGCTAGCGGGAGGTGAGCAGTACTTC
>NA|NA|TRBV19|TRBJ1-6
CASSQGLPNSPLHF
TGTGCCTCATCTCAGGGTCTACCAAATTCACCCCTCCACTTT
>NA|TRBD1|TRBV5-8|TRBJ1-1
CASSWDDRDTEAFF
TGTGCCAGCAGCTGGGACGACAGGGACACTGAAGCTTTCTTT
>NA|TRBD2|TRBV4-3|TRBJ2-7
CASSLTSGKSYEQYF
TGCGCCAGCAGCCTGACTAGCGGGAAATCCTACGAGCAGTACTTC
>NA|NA|TRBV19|TRBJ1-4
CASLTRTGGLEKLFF
TGTGCCAGTTTGACCCGGACGGGAGGACTCGAAAAACTGTTTTTT
>few|TRBD1|TRBV4-2|TRBJ1-2
CASSQESSGQGHYGYTF
TGTGCCAGCAGCCAAGAGTCTTCGGGACAGGGGCACTATGGCTACACCTTC
>NA|TRBD1|TRBV4-2|TRBJ1-1
CASSDRGQGALGTEAFF
TGTGCCAGCAGCGATAGAGGACAGGGGGCGTTAGGCACTGAAGCTTTCTTT
>once|NA|TRBV28|TRBJ2-6
CASSSTGYLSGANVLTF
TGTGCCAGCAGTTCTACAGGGTACCTCTCTGGGGCCAACGTCCTGACTTTC
>NA|TRBD2|TRBV29-1|TRBJ2-1
CSVATSAYNEQFF
TGCAGCGTGGCCACTAGCGCCTACAATGAGCAGTTCTTC
>few|NA|TRBV5-6|TRBJ1-4
CASSSGTSEKLFF
TGTGCCAGCAGCTCCGGGACATCCGAAAAACTGTTTTTT
>NA|NA|TRBV6-5|TRBJ1-4
CASSQNRDREKLFF
TGTGCCAGCAGTCAAAACAGGGATCGCGAAAAACTGTTTTTT
>NA|NA|TRBV6-5|TRBJ2-7
CASSLSGVHEQYF
TGTGCCAGCAGCCTCTCAGGGGTCCACGAGCAGTACTTC
>few|TRBD1|TRBV5-6|TRBJ2-7
CASRAGTGNEQYF
TGTGCCAGCAGGGCCGGGACAGGGAATGAGCAGTACTTC